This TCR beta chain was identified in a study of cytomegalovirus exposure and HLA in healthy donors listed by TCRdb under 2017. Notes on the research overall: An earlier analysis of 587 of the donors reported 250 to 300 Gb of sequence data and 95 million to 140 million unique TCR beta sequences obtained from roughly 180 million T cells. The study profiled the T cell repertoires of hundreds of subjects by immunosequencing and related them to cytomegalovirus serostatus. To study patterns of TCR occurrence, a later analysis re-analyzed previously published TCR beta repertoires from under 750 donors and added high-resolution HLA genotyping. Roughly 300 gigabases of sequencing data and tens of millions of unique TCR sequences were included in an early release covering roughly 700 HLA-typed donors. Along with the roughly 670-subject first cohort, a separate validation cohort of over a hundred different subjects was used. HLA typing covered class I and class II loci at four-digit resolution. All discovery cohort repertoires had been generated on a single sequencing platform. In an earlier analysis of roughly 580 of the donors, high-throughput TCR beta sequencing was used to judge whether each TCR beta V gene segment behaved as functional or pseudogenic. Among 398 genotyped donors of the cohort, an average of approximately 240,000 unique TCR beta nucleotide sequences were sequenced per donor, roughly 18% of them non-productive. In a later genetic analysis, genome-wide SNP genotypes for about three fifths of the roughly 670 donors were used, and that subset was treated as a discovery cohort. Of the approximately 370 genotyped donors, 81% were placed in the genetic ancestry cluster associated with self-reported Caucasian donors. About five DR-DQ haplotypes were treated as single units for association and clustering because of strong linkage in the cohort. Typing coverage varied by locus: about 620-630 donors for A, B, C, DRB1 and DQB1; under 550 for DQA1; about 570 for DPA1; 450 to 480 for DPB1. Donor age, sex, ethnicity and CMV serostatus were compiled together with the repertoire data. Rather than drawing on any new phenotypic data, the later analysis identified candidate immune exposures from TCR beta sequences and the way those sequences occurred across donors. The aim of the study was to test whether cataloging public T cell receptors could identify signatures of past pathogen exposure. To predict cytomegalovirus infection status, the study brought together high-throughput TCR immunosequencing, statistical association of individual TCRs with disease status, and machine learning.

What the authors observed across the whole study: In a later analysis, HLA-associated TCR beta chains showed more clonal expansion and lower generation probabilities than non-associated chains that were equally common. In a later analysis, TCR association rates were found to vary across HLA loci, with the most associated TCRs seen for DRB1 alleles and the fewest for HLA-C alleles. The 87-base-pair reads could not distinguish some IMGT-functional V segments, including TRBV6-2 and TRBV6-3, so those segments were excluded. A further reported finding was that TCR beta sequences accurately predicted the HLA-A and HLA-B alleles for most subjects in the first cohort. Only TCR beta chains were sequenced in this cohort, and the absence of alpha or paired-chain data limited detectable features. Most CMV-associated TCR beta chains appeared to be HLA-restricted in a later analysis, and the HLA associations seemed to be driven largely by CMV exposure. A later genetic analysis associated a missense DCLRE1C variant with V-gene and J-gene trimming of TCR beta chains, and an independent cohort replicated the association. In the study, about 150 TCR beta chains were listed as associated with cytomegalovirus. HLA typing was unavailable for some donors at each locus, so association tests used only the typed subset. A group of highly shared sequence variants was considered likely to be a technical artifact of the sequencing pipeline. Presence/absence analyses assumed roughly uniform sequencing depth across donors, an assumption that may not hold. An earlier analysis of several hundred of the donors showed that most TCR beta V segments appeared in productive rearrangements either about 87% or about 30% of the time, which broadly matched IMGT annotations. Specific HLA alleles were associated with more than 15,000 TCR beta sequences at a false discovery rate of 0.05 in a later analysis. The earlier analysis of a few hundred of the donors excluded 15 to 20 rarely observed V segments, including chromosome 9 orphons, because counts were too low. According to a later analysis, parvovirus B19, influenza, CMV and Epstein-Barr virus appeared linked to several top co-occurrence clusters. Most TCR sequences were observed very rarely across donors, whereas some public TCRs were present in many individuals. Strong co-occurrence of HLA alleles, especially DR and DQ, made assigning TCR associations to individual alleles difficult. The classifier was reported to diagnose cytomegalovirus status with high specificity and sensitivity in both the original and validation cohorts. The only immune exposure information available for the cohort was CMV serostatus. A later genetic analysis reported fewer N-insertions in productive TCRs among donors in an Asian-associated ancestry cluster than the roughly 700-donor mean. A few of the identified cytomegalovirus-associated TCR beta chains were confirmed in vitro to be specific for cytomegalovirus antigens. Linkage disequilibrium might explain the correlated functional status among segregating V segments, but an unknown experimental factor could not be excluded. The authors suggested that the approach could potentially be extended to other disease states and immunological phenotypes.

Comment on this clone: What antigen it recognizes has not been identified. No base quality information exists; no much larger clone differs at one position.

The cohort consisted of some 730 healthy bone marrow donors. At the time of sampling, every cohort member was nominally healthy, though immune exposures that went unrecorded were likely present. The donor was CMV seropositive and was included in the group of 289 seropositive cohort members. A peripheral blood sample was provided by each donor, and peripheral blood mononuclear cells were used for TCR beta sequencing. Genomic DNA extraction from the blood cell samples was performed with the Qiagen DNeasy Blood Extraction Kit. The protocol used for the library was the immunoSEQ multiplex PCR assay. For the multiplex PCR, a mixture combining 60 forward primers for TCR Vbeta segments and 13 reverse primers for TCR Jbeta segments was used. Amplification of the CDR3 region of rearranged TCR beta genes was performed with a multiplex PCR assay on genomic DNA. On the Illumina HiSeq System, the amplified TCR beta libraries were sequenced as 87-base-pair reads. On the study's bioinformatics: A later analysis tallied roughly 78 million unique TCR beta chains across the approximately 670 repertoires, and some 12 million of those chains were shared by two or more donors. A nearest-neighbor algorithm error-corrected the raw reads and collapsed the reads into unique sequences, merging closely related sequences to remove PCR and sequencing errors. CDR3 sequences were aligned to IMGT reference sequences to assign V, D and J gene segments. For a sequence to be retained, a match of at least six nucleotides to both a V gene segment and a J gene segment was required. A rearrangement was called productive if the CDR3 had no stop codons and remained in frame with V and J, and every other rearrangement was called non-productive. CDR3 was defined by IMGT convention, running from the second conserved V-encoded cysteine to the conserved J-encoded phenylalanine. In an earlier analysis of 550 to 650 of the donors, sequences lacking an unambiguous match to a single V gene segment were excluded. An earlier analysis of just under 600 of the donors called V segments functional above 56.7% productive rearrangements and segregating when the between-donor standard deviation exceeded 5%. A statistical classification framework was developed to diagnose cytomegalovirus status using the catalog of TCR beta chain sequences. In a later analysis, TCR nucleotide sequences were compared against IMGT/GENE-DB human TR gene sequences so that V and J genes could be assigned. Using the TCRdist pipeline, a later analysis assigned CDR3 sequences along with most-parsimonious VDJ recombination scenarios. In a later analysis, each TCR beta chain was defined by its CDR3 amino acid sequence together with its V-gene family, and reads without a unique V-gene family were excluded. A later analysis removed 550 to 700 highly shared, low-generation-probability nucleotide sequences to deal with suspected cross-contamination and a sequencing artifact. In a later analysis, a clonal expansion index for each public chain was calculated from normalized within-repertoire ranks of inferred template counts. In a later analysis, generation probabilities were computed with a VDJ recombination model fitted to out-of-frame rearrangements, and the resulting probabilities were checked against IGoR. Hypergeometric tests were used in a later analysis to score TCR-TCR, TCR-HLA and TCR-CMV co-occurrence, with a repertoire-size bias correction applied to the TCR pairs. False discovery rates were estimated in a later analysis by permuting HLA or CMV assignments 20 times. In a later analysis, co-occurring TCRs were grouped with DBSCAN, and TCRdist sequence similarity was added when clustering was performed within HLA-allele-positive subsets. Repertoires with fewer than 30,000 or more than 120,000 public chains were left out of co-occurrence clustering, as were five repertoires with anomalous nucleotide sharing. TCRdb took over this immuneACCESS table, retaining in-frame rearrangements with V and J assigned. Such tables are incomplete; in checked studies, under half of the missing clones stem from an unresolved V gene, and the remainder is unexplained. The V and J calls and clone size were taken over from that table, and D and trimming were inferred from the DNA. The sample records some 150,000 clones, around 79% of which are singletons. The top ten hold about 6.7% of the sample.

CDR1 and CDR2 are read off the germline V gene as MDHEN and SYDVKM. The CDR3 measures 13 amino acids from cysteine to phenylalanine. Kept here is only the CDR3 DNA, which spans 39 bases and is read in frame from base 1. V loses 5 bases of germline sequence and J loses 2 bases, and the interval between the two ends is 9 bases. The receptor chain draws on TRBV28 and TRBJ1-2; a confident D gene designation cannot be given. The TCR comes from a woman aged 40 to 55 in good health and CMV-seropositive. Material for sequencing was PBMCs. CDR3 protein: CASSPPLNYGYTF. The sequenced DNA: TGTGCCAGCAGTCCTCCACTAAACTATGGCTACACCTTC.